This TCR beta chain was identified in a study of blood T cells in healthy people across ages. As for the study in general: Capture via template switching afforded approximately one barcoded beta molecule per two T cells.

Germline V gene data show CDR1 as KGHSH and CDR2 as LQKENI. Deletions cut 3 bases from V and 5 bases from J, with 12 bases between. This CDR3 has 14 residues. Then a second PCR, running roughly 7 to 11 cycles, was carried out with a sample-barcoded 5' primer and a J-beta primer mix. One entry per CDR3 protein results from TCRdb running MiXCR on the 5' RACE reads. The table lists some 1.5 million distinct CDR3 sequences, 28% of them singletons. Study outcomes and limitations: The diversity estimates, figures obtained from one million T cells, were considered underestimates. Leaving the PBMCs unsorted stopped any conclusive comparison of naive versus antigen-experienced cells.

Concerning this clonotype: Its cognate antigen is unknown.

The source is a woman between 25 and 40 years old in good health. V is TRBV18 and J is TRBJ2-3; D may be TRBD2 (5 bases). The sequencing sample was made of blood. The CDR3 nucleotides read TGTGCCAGCTCACCGGTTGCAAGCGGAGATACGCAGTATTTT. It is translated as CASSPVASGDTQYF. The full variable domain, rest sourced from reference TRBV18 and TRBJ2-3, is NAGVMQNPRHLVRRRGQEARLRCSPMKGHSHVYWYRQLPEEGLKFMVYLQKENIIDESGMPKERFSAEFPKEGPSILRIQQVVRGDSAAYFCASSPVASGDTQYFGPGTRLTVL.